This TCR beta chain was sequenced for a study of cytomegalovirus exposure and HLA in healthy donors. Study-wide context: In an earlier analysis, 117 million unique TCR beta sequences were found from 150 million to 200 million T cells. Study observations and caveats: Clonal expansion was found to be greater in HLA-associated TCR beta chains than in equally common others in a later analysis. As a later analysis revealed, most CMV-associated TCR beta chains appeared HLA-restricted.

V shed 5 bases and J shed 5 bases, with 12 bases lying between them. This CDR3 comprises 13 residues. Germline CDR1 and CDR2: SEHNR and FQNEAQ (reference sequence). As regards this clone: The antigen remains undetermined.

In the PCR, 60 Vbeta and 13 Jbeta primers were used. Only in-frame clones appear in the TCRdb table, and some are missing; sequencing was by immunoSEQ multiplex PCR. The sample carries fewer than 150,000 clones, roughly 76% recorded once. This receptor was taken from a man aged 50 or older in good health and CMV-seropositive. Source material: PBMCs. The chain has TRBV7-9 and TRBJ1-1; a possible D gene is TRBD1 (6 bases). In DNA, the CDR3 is TGTGCCAGCAGCCAGGGGATGGGAACTGAAGCTTTCTTT. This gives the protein CASSQGMGTEAFF.